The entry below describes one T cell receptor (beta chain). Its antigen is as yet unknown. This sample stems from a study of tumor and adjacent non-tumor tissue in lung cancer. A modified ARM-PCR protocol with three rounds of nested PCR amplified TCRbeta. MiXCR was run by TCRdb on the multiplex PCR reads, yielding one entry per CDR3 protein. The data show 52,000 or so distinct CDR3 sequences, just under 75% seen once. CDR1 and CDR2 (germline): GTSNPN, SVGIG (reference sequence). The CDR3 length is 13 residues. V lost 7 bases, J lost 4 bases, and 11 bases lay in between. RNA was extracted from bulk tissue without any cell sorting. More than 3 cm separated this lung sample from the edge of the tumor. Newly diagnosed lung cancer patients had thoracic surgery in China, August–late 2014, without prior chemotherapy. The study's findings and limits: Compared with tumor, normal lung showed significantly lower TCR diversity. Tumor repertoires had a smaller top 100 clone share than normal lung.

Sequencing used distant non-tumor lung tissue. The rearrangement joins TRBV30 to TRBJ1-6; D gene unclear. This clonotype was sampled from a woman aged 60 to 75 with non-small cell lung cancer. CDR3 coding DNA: TGTGCCTACACGGCGGTTTATAATTCACCCCTCCACTTT. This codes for CAYTAVYNSPLHF.